This TCR beta chain derives from a study of tumor-infiltrating lymphocytes in primary liver carcinoma. Study at large: Both sexes were represented among patients, who were 30 to 69 years old. Study observations and caveats: CD8+ and CD4+ repertoires went uncompared, the samples being bulk unsorted. Relative to tumor region pairs, the tumor-adjacent and tumor-blood pairs showed overlap that was lower. Tumor samples exhibited a significantly greater top-250-clone fraction than blood samples (p = 0.039).

Blood RNA was derived from unsorted whole blood, and germline DNA was extracted too. This clonotype was counted many times. Its antigen is not known. The CDR3 sequence is 15 residues long. V dropped 0 bases and J dropped 1 base, with 9 bases sitting between them. From germline, CDR1 is MNHNY and CDR2 SVGAGI (reference sequence). The template, approximately 500 ng total RNA, yielded TCR beta cDNA made with a constant-region primer. Construction of TCR beta libraries relied on three successive nested multiplex PCR rounds employing slightly modified ARM-PCR. TRBV1-TRBV30 forward primers and a C-beta reverse primer were used in the first two PCR rounds, which each ran for nine to ten cycles. TCRdb reprocessed the multiplex PCR reads via MiXCR and lists one record per CDR3 protein. The sample lists approximately 330,000 distinct CDR3 sequences, around three fifths seen once, with about 6% in the top ten.

The chain recombines TRBV6-6 with TRBJ1-1; TRBD1 might be the D (6 bases). The sequence derives from a man aged 35-49 years with primary liver carcinoma and hepatitis B virus infection. The material sequenced was peripheral blood. The CDR3 bases are TGTGCCAGCAGTTACTCAGGGGGGGAGAACACTGAAGCTTTCTTT. This translates into CASSYSGGENTEAFF.